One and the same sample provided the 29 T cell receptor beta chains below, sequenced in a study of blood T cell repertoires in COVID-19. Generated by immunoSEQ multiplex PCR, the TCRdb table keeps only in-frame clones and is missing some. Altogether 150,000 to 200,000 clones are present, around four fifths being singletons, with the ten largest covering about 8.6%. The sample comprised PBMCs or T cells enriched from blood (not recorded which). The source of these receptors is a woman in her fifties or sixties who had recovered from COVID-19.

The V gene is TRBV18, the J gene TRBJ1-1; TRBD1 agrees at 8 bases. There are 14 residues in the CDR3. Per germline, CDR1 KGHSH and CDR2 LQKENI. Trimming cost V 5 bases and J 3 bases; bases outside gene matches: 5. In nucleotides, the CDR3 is TGTGCCAGCTCATCACAGGGGGGGGACACTGAAGCTTTCTTT. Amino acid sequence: CASSSQGGDTEAFF.

CDR3 loop: CASRYKPVGPTYGGTTEAFF. DNA of the CDR3: TGTGCCAGCAGGTATAAACCGGTGGGTCCGACGTACGGAGGGACCACTGAAGCTTTCTTT. The chain uses TRBV21-1 and TRBJ1-1. TRBV21-1 is noted as a pseudogene. This CDR3 has 20 amino acids.

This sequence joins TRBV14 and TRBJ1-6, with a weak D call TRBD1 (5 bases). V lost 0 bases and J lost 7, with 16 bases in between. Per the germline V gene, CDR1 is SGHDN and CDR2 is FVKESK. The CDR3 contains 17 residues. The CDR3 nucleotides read TGTGCCAGCAGCCAAGATTGGGGCGGGGTACAAAATTCACCCCTCCACTTT. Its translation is CASSQDWGGVQNSPLHF.

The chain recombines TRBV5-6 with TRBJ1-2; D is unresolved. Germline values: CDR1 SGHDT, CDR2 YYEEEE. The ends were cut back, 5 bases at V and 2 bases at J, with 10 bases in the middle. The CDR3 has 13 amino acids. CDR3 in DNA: TGTGCCAGCAGGGATCAGGTCAACTATGGCTACACCTTC. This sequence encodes CASRDQVNYGYTF.

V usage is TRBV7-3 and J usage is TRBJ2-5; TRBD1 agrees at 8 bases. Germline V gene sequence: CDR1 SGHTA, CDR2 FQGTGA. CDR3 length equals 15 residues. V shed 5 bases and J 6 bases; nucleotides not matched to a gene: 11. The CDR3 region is CASSTTPGTGKTQYF. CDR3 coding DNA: TGTGCCAGCAGCACTACCCCCGGGACAGGAAAGACCCAGTACTTC. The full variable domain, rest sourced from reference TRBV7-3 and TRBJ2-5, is GAGVSQTPSNKVTEKGKYVELRCDPISGHTALYWYRQSLGQGPEFLIYFQGTGAADDSGLPNDRFFAVRPEGSVSTLKIQRTERGDSAVYLCASSTTPGTGKTQYFGPGTRLLVL.

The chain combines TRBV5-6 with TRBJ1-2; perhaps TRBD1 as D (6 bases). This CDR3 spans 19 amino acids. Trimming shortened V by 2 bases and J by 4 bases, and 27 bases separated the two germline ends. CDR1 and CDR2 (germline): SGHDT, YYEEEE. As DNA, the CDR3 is TGTGCCAGCAGCTTTTACGGGTTTGGTCAGGGGCAGGGTCGCTATGGCTACACCTTC. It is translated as CASSFYGFGQGQGRYGYTF.

The CDR3 bases are TGTGCCAGCAGTTCAACAGGGTCCGGCTACACCTTC. Protein product: CASSSTGSGYTF. The chain carries TRBV28 and TRBJ1-2, with D tentatively TRBD1 (6 bases). Per germline, CDR1 MDHEN and CDR2 SYDVKM. The CDR3 runs to 12 residues. V shed 4 bases and J shed 8 bases, with 11 bases lying between them.

As DNA, the CDR3 is TGCAGCGCCCAGGGGGATAGCTACGAGCAGTACTTC. This codes for CSAQGDSYEQYF. The rearrangement joins TRBV29-1 to TRBJ2-7; 7 positions match TRBD1. This CDR3 has 12 amino acids. J was trimmed by 3 bases and V by 7 bases; bases with no gene match: 6. The germline CDR1 and CDR2 sequences are SQVTM and ANQGSEA.

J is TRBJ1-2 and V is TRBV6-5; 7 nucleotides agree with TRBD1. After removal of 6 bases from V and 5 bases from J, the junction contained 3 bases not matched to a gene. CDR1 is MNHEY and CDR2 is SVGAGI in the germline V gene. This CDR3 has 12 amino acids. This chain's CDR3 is CASRETGYGYTF. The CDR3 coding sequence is TGTGCCAGCAGGGAGACAGGGTATGGCTACACCTTC.

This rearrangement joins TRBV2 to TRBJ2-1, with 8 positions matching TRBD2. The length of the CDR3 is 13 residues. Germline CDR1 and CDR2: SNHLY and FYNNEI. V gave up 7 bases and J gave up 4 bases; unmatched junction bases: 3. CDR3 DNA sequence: TGTGCCAGCAAAGTAGCGGGGTACAATGAGCAGTTCTTC. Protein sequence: CASKVAGYNEQFF.

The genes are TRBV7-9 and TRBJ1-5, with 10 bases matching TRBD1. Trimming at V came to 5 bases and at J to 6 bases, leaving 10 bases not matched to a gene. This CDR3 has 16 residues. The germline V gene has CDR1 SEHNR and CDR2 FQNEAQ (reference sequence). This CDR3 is CASSPTSGTGVQPQHF. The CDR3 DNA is TGTGCCAGCAGCCCAACGTCCGGGACAGGGGTTCAGCCCCAGCATTTT.

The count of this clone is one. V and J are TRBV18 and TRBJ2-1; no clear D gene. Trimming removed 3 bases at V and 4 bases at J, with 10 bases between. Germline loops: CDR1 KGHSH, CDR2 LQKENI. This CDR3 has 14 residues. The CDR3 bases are TGTGCCAGCTCACCTACTGTACCTTACAATGAGCAGTTCTTC. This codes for CASSPTVPYNEQFF. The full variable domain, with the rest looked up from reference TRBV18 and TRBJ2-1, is NAGVMQNPRHLVRRRGQEARLRCSPMKGHSHVYWYRQLPEEGLKFMVYLQKENIIDESGMPKERFSAEFPKEGPSILRIQQVVRGDSAAYFCASSPTVPYNEQFFGPGTRLTVL.

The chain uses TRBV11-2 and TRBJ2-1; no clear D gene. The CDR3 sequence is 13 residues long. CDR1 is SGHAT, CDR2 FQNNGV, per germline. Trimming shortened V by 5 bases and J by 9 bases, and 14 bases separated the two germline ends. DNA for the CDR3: TGTGCCAGCAGCCACCCCGCGTTTGGTGAGCAGTTCTTC. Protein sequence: CASSHPAFGEQFF.

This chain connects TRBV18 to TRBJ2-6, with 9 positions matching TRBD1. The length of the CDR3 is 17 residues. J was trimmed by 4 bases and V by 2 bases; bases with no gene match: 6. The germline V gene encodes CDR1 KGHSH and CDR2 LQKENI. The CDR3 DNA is TGTGCCAGCTCACCAGCCGGGACAGGGACCGGGGCCAACGTCCTGACTTTC. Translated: CASSPAGTGTGANVLTF.

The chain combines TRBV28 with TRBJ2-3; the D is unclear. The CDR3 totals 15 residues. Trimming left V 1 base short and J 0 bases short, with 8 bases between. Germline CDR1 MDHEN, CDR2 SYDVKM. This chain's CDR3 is CASSLSLSSTDTQYF. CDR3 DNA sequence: TGTGCCAGCAGTTTATCCCTTTCTAGCACAGATACGCAGTATTTT.

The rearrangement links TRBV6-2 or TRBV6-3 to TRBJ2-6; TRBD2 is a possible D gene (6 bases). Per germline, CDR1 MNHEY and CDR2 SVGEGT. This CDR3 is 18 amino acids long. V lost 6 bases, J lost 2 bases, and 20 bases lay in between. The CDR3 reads CASSQGGALPAGANVLTF. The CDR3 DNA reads TGTGCCAGCAGCCAGGGCGGGGCCCTGCCGGCTGGGGCCAACGTCCTGACTTTC.

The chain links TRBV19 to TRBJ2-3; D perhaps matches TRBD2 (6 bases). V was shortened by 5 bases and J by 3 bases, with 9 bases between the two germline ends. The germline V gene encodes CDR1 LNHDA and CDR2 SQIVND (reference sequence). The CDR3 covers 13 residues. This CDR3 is CASSLTRTDTQYF. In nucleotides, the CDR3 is TGTGCCAGTAGTCTGACTAGGACAGATACGCAGTATTTT.

As DNA, the CDR3 is TGTGCCAGCAGTCCCTCCGGAGTGATAGAGACCCAGTACTTC. The encoded protein is CASSPSGVIETQYF. This chain connects TRBV7-9 to TRBJ2-5; D is unresolved. Deletions cut 6 bases from V and 4 bases from J, with 15 bases between. The germline gives CDR1 SEHNR, CDR2 FQNEAQ (reference sequence). The CDR3 is made up of 14 amino acids.

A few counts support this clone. CDR3 protein: CASSLGTASEQFF. The CDR3 nucleotides read TGTGCCAGCAGCCTGGGGACAGCATCTGAGCAGTTCTTC. The V gene is TRBV7-9, the J gene TRBJ2-1; 7 bases align to TRBD1. This CDR3 region has 13 residues. J was trimmed by 9 bases and V by 5 bases; bases with no gene match: 7. Germline values: CDR1 SEHNR, CDR2 FQNEAQ (reference sequence).

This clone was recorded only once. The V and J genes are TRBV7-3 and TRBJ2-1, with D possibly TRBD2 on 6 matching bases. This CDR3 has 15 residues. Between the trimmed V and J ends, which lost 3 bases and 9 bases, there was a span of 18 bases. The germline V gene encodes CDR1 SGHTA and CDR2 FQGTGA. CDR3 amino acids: CASSFGIGGGAEQFF. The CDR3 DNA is TGTGCCAGCAGCTTTGGGATTGGGGGAGGTGCTGAGCAGTTCTTC. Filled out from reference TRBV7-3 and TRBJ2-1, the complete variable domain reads GAGVSQTPSNKVTEKGKYVELRCDPISGHTALYWYRQSLGQGPEFLIYFQGTGAADDSGLPNDRFFAVRPEGSVSTLKIQRTERGDSAVYLCASSFGIGGGAEQFFGPGTRLTVL.

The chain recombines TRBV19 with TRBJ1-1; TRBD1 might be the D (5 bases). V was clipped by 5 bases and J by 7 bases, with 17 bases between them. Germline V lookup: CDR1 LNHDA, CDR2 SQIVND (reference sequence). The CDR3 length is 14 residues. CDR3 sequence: CASSRGTGTNEAFF. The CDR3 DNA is TGTGCCAGTAGTCGAGGGACTGGAACAAATGAAGCTTTCTTT.

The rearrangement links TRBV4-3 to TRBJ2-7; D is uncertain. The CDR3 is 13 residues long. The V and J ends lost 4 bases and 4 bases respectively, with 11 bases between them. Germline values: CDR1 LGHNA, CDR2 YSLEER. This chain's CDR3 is CASSPHLIYEQYF. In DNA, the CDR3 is TGCGCCAGCAGCCCACACCTGATTTACGAGCAGTACTTC.

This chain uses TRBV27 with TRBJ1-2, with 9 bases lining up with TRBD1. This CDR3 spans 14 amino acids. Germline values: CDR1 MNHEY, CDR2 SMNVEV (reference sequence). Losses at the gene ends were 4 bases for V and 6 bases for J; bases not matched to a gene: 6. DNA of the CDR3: TGTGCCAGCAGTTATGACAGGGGGGGTGATGGCTACACCTTC. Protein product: CASSYDRGGDGYTF.

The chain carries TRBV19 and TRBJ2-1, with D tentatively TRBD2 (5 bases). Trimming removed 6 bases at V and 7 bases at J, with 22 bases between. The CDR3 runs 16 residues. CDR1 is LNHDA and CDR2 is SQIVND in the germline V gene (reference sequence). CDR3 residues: CASRTSGLEGWNEQFF. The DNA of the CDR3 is TGTGCCAGTAGGACCTCGGGCCTAGAGGGTTGGAATGAGCAGTTCTTC.

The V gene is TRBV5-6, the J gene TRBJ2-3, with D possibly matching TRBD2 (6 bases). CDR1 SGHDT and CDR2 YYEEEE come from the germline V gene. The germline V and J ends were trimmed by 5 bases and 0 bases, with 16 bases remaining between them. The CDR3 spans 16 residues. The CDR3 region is CASSVRGTLSTDTQYF. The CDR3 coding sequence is TGTGCCAGCAGTGTACGGGGGACTTTAAGCACAGATACGCAGTATTTT.

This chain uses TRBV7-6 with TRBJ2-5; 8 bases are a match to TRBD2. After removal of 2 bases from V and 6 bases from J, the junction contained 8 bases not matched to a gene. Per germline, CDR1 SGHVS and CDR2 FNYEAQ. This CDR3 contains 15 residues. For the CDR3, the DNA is TGTGCCAGCAGCTTACTACCTCCTAGCGGGCAGACCCAGTACTTC. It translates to CASSLLPPSGQTQYF.

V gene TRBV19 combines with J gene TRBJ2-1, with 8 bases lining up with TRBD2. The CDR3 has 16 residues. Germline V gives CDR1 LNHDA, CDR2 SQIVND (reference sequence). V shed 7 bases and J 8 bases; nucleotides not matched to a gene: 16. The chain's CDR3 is CASTEAGGRGIDEQFF. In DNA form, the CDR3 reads TGTGCCAGTACTGAGGCGGGGGGTAGGGGGATAGATGAGCAGTTCTTC.

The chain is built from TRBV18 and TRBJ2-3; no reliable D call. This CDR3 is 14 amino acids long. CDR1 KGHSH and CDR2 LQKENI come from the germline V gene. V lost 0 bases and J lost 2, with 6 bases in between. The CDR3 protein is CASSPPFITDTQYF. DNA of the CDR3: TGTGCCAGCTCACCACCATTCATCACAGATACGCAGTATTTT. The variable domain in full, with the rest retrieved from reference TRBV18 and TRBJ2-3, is NAGVMQNPRHLVRRRGQEARLRCSPMKGHSHVYWYRQLPEEGLKFMVYLQKENIIDESGMPKERFSAEFPKEGPSILRIQQVVRGDSAAYFCASSPPFITDTQYFGPGTRLTVL.

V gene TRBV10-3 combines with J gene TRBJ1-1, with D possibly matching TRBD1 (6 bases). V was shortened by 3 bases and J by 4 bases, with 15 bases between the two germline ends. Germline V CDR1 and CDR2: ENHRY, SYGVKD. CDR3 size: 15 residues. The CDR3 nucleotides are TGTGCCATCAGTGAAGGGGGGGGCTGGGGCACTGAAGCTTTCTTT. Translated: CAISEGGGWGTEAFF.